This TCR beta chain was profiled in a study of OX40 agonist ivuxolimab in advanced cancers. Whole-study findings and limits: Clonal expansion by week 6 occurred in CD4+ and CD8+ blood T cells (at 0.1 to 3.0 mg/kg).

The germline V gene has CDR1 SGHDT and CDR2 YYEEEE. The CDR3 contains 12 residues. After removal of 4 bases from V and 7 bases from J, the junction contained 2 bases not matched to a gene. With respect to this clone: Antigen unknown.

Method: immunoSEQ multiplex PCR; TCRdb's copy keeps in-frame clones and lacks some. The data show about 50,000 clones, with more than 75% seen just once and roughly 3.9% held by the top ten. The rearrangement links TRBV5-6 to TRBJ2-1, with TRBD2 matching over 7 bases. Sample: CD4+ or CD8+ T cells sorted from blood, taken in a trial of the OX40 agonist ivuxolimab. The sequence was obtained from an adult with an advanced solid tumor such as melanoma, head and neck, liver or kidney cancer. Written as DNA, the CDR3 is TGTGCCAGCAGCCGGGGGGTGAATGAGCAGTTCTTC. Translating gives CASSRGVNEQFF.